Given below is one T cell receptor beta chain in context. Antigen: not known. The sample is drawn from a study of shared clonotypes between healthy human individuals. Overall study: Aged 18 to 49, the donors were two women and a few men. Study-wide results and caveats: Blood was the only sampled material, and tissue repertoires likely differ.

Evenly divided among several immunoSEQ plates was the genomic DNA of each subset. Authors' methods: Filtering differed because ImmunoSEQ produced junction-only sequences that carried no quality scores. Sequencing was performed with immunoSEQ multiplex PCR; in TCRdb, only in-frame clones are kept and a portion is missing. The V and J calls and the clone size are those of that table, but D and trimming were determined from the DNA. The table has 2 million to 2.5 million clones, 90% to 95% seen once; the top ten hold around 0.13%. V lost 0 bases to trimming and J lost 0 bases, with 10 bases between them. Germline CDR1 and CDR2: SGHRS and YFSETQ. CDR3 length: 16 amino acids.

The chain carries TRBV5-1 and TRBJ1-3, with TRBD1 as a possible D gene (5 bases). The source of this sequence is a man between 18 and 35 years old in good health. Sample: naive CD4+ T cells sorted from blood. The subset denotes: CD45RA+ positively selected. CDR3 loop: CASSLEGHSSGNTIYF. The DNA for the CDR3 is TGCGCCAGCAGCTTGGAAGGACATAGCTCTGGAAACACCATATATTTT.